This is a list of T cell receptor beta chains from one sample in a study of blood T cells in healthy people across ages. TCRdb used MiXCR to reprocess the 5' RACE reads, holding one entry per CDR3 protein. There are nearly 800,000 distinct CDR3 sequences in the sample; 45% to 70% occur only once, and around 24% lies in the top ten. Sequenced input: blood. The receptors stem from a man aged 40-50 years in good health. Both conserved end residues are part of each CDR3. A D gene is named only where the DNA matches it firmly. Size tells how often a clone was seen (once, few, many) or the class of an expanded clone, and some rows leave it out.

cdr3_nt	cdr3_aa	clone_size	d_call	v_call	j_call
TGTGCCAGCACTCCGACCTCGTCGGGAATCACAGATACGCAGTATTTT	CASTPTSSGITDTQYF	.	.	TRBV6-5	TRBJ2-3
TGTGCCAGCAGCTTAGTCACGGGACAAAGTTCCTACGAGCAGTACTTC	CASSLVTGQSSYEQYF	few	.	TRBV7-9	TRBJ2-7
TGCGCCAGCAGCTTGGCGGCGGGATCCTACAATGAGCAGTTCTTC	CASSLAAGSYNEQFF	few	.	TRBV5-1	TRBJ2-1
TGTGCCAGCAGCCAAGGGGTAGCGGGACTCACAGATACGCAGTATTTT	CASSQGVAGLTDTQYF	.	TRBD2	TRBV3-1	TRBJ2-3
TGCAGTGCCAACCGTCGCGATAGCGGGGCGTGGGGTAGGCAGTTCTTC	CSANRRDSGAWGRQFF	.	TRBD2	TRBV20-1	TRBJ2-1
TGCGCCAGCAGCTTAGGACGGACGGAGGGAGCTTTCTTT	CASSLGRTEGAFF	.	.	TRBV5-1	TRBJ1-1
TGCGCCAGCAGCCAAGGGGGACCAGGTCGGGGGGAGCAGTACTTC	CASSQGGPGRGEQYF	.	.	TRBV4-3	TRBJ2-7
TGTGCCAGTGAAGGACAGGGAAATCAGCCCCAGCATTTT	CASEGQGNQPQHF	.	TRBD1	TRBV6-2/TRBV6-3	TRBJ1-5
TGTGCCAGCAGTTCAGACAGGGGAATGTGGTATGGCTACACCTTC	CASSSDRGMWYGYTF	few	TRBD1	TRBV27	TRBJ1-2
TGCGCCAGCAGCTTCCCAGGGACTGAAAAACTGTTTTTT	CASSFPGTEKLFF	.	.	TRBV5-1	TRBJ1-4
TGTGCCAGCAGGGGGACAGGGATTGAGACCCAGTACTTC	CASRGTGIETQYF	.	TRBD1	TRBV6-5	TRBJ2-5